This entry lists 27 T cell receptor beta chains sequenced from one sample in a study of blood T cell repertoires in COVID-19. TCRdb's table, derived via immunoSEQ multiplex PCR, lists solely in-frame clones and lacks some. The table has more than 45,000 clones, roughly 86% seen once. Sample: peripheral blood. Receptor source: a man aged 55 to 69 with active or convalescent COVID-19.

The chain recombines TRBV6-5 with TRBJ2-1; maybe TRBD1 (5 bases). CDR1 and CDR2 from the germline V gene are MNHEY and SVGAGI. The CDR3 totals 13 residues. V was shortened by 6 bases and J by 5 bases, with 11 bases between the two germline ends. CDR3 sequence: CASRRDSDNEQFF. The CDR3 DNA reads as TGTGCCAGCAGGAGAGACAGTGACAATGAGCAGTTCTTC.

The V gene is TRBV10-3, the J gene TRBJ1-2; D call uncertain. V lost 5 bases and J lost 8, with 15 bases in between. Germline V lookup: CDR1 ENHRY, CDR2 SYGVKD. The CDR3 covers 13 residues. CDR3 DNA sequence: TGTGCCATCAGTCCGGGAGCTCAAACCGGCTACACCTTC. Translated: CAISPGAQTGYTF.

This chain links TRBV7-2 with TRBJ2-7; TRBD1 might be the D (6 bases). V lost 5 bases and J lost 0, with 14 bases in between. CDR3 size: 15 residues. Germline-derived CDR1 and CDR2 are SGHTA and FQGNSA. The CDR3 region has the DNA TGTGCCAGCAGCCGCGGACAGTGGAGCTCCTACGAGCAGTACTTC. This sequence encodes CASSRGQWSSYEQYF.

The rearrangement joins TRBV28 to TRBJ1-3; 7 bases line up with TRBD1. J lost 0 bases, V lost 2 bases, and 1 base had no gene match. Germline CDR1 MDHEN, CDR2 SYDVKM. This CDR3 has 15 amino acids. The CDR3 loop is CASSLGTASGNTIYF. The CDR3 bases are TGTGCCAGCAGTTTAGGGACAGCCTCTGGAAACACCATATATTTT.

The chain combines TRBV5-1 with TRBJ2-7; D is perhaps TRBD1 (5 bases). Germline V lookup: CDR1 SGHRS, CDR2 YFSETQ. Trimming shortened V by 4 bases and J by 0 bases, and 14 bases separated the two germline ends. The CDR3 is made up of 15 amino acids. The CDR3 nucleotides read TGCGCCAGCAGCATTACAGGAATGGGCTCCTACGAGCAGTACTTC. Protein product: CASSITGMGSYEQYF.

V is TRBV30 and J is TRBJ2-3; 12 nucleotides match TRBD2. Germline-derived CDR1 and CDR2 are GTSNPN and SVGIG (reference sequence). This CDR3 spans 15 amino acids. Losses at the gene ends were 4 bases for V and 3 bases for J; bases not matched to a gene: 5. In DNA form, the CDR3 reads TGTGCCTGGATTACCGGGACTAGCGGGACAGATACGCAGTATTTT. Translating it yields CAWITGTSGTDTQYF.

The rearrangement uses TRBV18 and TRBJ2-5, with 8 bases that match TRBD1. CDR1 and CDR2 (germline): KGHSH, LQKENI. CDR3 length: 15 amino acids. With V trimmed by 6 bases and J by 2 bases, 8 bases remained unmatched. This chain's CDR3 is CASSRQGPVQETQYF. As DNA, the CDR3 is TGTGCCAGCTCCCGACAGGGGCCGGTTCAAGAGACCCAGTACTTC.

The chain is built from TRBV5-1 and TRBJ1-1; D gene unclear. The V end was cut by 3 bases, the J end by 4 bases, with 19 bases between. The CDR3 contains 16 residues. In germline, CDR1 is SGHRS, CDR2 YFSETQ. For the CDR3, the DNA is TGCGCCAGCAGCTCCGTAACTGGGTTTACGGGCACTGAAGCTTTCTTT. It yields the protein CASSSVTGFTGTEAFF.

The chain joins TRBV21-1 to TRBJ2-5; TRBD2, the D gene given by the table, was not confirmed from the DNA. TRBV21-1 has pseudogene status. The CDR3 spans 14 residues. CDR3 nucleotide sequence: TGTGCCAGCAGCAAAGCGGGACTAGCGGCGACCCAGTACTTC. The encoded protein is CASSKAGLAATQYF.

V and J are TRBV15 and TRBJ1-2; possible D gene TRBD1, 5 bases. V lost 2 bases, J lost 4 bases, and 14 bases lay in between. The CDR3 is made up of 15 amino acids. The germline CDR1 and CDR2 sequences are LNHNV and YYDKDF (reference sequence). Here the CDR3 reads CATSRPMGGGYGYTF. The CDR3 DNA reads TGTGCCACCAGCAGACCAATGGGGGGGGGCTATGGCTACACCTTC.

This sequence joins TRBV6-5 and TRBJ2-3; no firm D call. Germline V gene lookup returns CDR1 MNHEY and CDR2 SVGAGI. This CDR3 spans 13 amino acids. V was clipped by 2 bases and J by 4 bases, with 7 bases between them. The CDR3 here is CASSYPAADTQYF. The CDR3 DNA reads TGTGCCAGCAGTTACCCCGCGGCAGATACGCAGTATTTT.

This rearrangement joins TRBV5-1 to TRBJ2-5; TRBD1 agrees at 9 bases. CDR1 is SGHRS, CDR2 YFSETQ, per germline. The CDR3 covers 15 residues. Trimming cost V 0 bases and J 1 base; bases outside gene matches: 1. CDR3 nucleotides: TGCGCCAGCAGCTTGGTGGGACAGGGCCAAGAGACCCAGTACTTC. It codes for CASSLVGQGQETQYF.

This clone has just a few counts. The gene calls are TRBV7-6 and TRBJ2-7; D unclear. V was trimmed by 5 bases and J by 3 bases, leaving 20 bases between them. Germline lookup yields CDR1 SGHVS and CDR2 FNYEAQ. The CDR3 is made up of 16 amino acids. The CDR3 DNA reads as TGTGCCAGCAGCCCCGGCGCGTCCTCGACACTCTACGAGCAGTACTTC. Translation gives CASSPGASSTLYEQYF.

The rearrangement uses TRBV3-1 (or the pseudogene TRBV3-2) and TRBJ1-1, with 12 positions matching TRBD1. Germline V lookup: CDR1 LGHDT, CDR2 YNNKEL (reference sequence). After removal of 4 bases from V and 1 base from J, the junction contained 7 bases not matched to a gene. This CDR3 is built from 17 residues. Written as DNA, the CDR3 is TGTGCCAGCAGCCGTTGGGACAGGGGGCGCGGGAACACTGAAGCTTTCTTT. It encodes CASSRWDRGRGNTEAFF.

The chain combines TRBV7-3 with TRBJ2-1; D is perhaps TRBD2 (5 bases). V dropped 2 bases and J dropped 0 bases, with 11 bases sitting between them. Germline V gives CDR1 SGHTA, CDR2 FQGTGA. The CDR3 consists of 16 residues. The CDR3 region has the DNA TGTGCCAGCAGCTTATCCCCGGGGAGCTCCTACAATGAGCAGTTCTTC. Translated: CASSLSPGSSYNEQFF.

The chain uses TRBV7-2 and TRBJ1-2, with 8 bases fitting TRBD1. The CDR3 sequence is 14 residues long. Trimming took 5 bases from V and 4 from J; bases not matched to a gene: 6. Germline V lookup: CDR1 SGHTA, CDR2 FQGNSA. CDR3 coding DNA: TGTGCCAGCAGCAATTCGGACAGGGCCTATGGCTACACCTTC. It translates to CASSNSDRAYGYTF. Full variable domain (missing parts from reference TRBV7-2 and TRBJ1-2): GAGVSQSPSNKVTEKGKDVELRCDPISGHTALYWYRQSLGQGLEFLIYFQGNSAPDKSGLPSDRFSAERTGGSVSTLTIQRTQQEDSAVYLCASSNSDRAYGYTFGSGTRLTVV.

This rearrangement joins TRBV7-9 to TRBJ1-6, with TRBD1 identical over 9 bases. Trimming removed 8 bases from V and 7 bases from J; junction bases left unmatched: 3. Germline assignment: CDR1 SEHNR and CDR2 FQNEAQ (reference sequence). This CDR3 has 13 amino acids. The CDR3 loop is CASRGTGNSPLHF. Here the CDR3 DNA reads TGTGCCAGCCGGGGGACAGGGAATTCACCCCTCCACTTT.

The genes are TRBV7-9 and TRBJ1-6; D gene ambiguous. The CDR3 runs 15 residues. V gave up 10 bases and J gave up 7 bases, with 20 bases separating them. In germline, CDR1 is SEHNR, CDR2 FQNEAQ (reference sequence). This chain's CDR3 is CATGSPGGQNSPLHF. The CDR3 nucleotides are TGTGCCACGGGAAGCCCGGGAGGGCAAAATTCACCCCTCCACTTT. The full variable domain, with the rest looked up from reference TRBV7-9 and TRBJ1-6, is DTGVSQNPRHKITKRGQNVTFRCDPISEHNRLYWYRQTLGQGPEFLTYFQNEAQLEKSRLLSDRFSAERPKGSFSTLEIQRTEQGDSAMYLCATGSPGGQNSPLHFGNGTRLTVT.

This clone appeared a few times. The V and J genes are TRBV4-2 and TRBJ2-1; no reliable D call. This CDR3 region has 13 residues. Trimming shortened V by 1 base and J by 9 bases, and 10 bases separated the two germline ends. Germline lookup yields CDR1 LGHNA and CDR2 YNFKEQ. This CDR3 reads CASSQGLGGEQFF. DNA of the CDR3: TGTGCCAGCAGCCAAGGGCTAGGTGGTGAGCAGTTCTTC.

This chain links TRBV28 with TRBJ2-1; perhaps TRBD1 as D (6 bases). V was shortened by 4 bases and J by 5 bases, with 21 bases between the two germline ends. Germline V gives CDR1 MDHEN, CDR2 SYDVKM. CDR3 length equals 17 residues. The CDR3 here is CASSSNTGSQDHNEQFF. The CDR3 DNA reads as TGTGCCAGCAGTTCAAACACAGGGAGCCAAGACCACAATGAGCAGTTCTTC.

The genes are TRBV9 and TRBJ2-5, with D tentatively TRBD2 (7 bases). V gave up 0 bases and J gave up 9 bases, with 12 bases separating them. The CDR3 covers 13 residues. Per germline, CDR1 SGDLS and CDR2 YYNGEE. This CDR3 is CASSVDGEGAQYF. The CDR3 nucleotides are TGTGCCAGCAGCGTAGACGGGGAGGGGGCCCAGTACTTC.

The chain recombines TRBV3-1 (or the pseudogene TRBV3-2) with TRBJ2-3, with 12 positions matching TRBD2. Germline CDR1 and CDR2: LGHDT and YNNKEL (reference sequence). CDR3 size: 15 residues. J gave up 4 bases and V 8 bases, and 7 bases lay outside the gene matches. In nucleotides, the CDR3 is TGTGCCAGCGAACCGACTAGCGGGGGCGCAGATACGCAGTATTTT. This gives the protein CASEPTSGGADTQYF.

V and J are TRBV29-1 and TRBJ2-7; tentatively, D is TRBD1 (5 bases). V was cut by 5 bases and J by 3 bases, with 14 bases left in between. This CDR3 comprises 13 residues. The germline CDR1 and CDR2 sequences are SQVTM and ANQGSEA. The CDR3 DNA follows: TGCAGCGTTTCCCCCGACAGATACTACGAGCAGTACTTC. It codes for CSVSPDRYYEQYF.

The V gene is TRBV7-2, the J gene TRBJ1-5, with D perhaps matching TRBD1 (6 bases). Germline CDR1 reads SGHTA; CDR2 reads FQGNSA. Trimming shortened V by 6 bases and J by 8 bases, and 20 bases separated the two germline ends. CDR3 length equals 15 residues. The CDR3 nucleotides read TGTGCCAGCAGGTCCGGGGGGGGCACCGGTAAGCCCCAGCATTTT. Its protein product is CASRSGGGTGKPQHF. Full variable domain (rest looked up from reference TRBV7-2 and TRBJ1-5): GAGVSQSPSNKVTEKGKDVELRCDPISGHTALYWYRQSLGQGLEFLIYFQGNSAPDKSGLPSDRFSAERTGGSVSTLTIQRTQQEDSAVYLCASRSGGGTGKPQHFGDGTRLSIL.

This clone was seen a single time. The gene calls are TRBV5-1 and TRBJ2-7; D gene ambiguous. The CDR3 totals 19 residues. Per germline, CDR1 SGHRS and CDR2 YFSETQ. Deletions cut 2 bases from V and 4 bases from J, with 28 bases between. Written as DNA, the CDR3 is TGCGCCAGCAGCTTATCCACCCTCTTGAGTGGGCCATTCCAATACGAGCAGTACTTC. Translated: CASSLSTLLSGPFQYEQYF.

The V and J genes are TRBV27 and TRBJ1-1; D is undetermined. The CDR3 has 13 residues. V lost 2 bases, J lost 5 bases, and 9 bases lay in between. CDR1 is MNHEY, CDR2 SMNVEV, per germline (reference sequence). The CDR3 DNA follows: TGTGCCAGCAGTTTACCGGGGAGGACTGAAGCTTTCTTT. The encoded protein is CASSLPGRTEAFF.

This clone is medium-sized in the sample. The chain joins TRBV5-1 to TRBJ1-4; maybe TRBD1 (6 bases). The germline V gene encodes CDR1 SGHRS and CDR2 YFSETQ. The CDR3 is made up of 15 amino acids. The V end lost 2 bases, the J end lost 7 bases, and 15 bases lay between the germline ends. The DNA of the CDR3 is TGCGCCAGCAGCTTATACGGGACATCGGGTGAAAAACTGTTTTTT. Protein: CASSLYGTSGEKLFF.